These 8 T cell receptor beta chains were sequenced from one sample in a study of PD-1 blockade in mismatch repair-deficient tumors. The table came from immunoSEQ multiplex PCR; TCRdb's copy has only in-frame clones and leaves some out. Here the sample spans some 40,000 clones, 80% to 85% being singletons. The specimen comprised PBMCs, sampled 38 to 40 weeks after starting pembrolizumab. These receptors were taken from an adult with mismatch repair-deficient cancer.

This clone has just one count. V and J are TRBV28 and TRBJ1-3; unclear D gene. CDR3 length: 10 residues. Per germline, CDR1 MDHEN and CDR2 SYDVKM. Trimming took off 11 bases at V and 4 bases at J, with 6 bases between the two ends. CDR3 sequence: CASEGNTIYF. The CDR3 DNA is TGTGCCTCGGAGGGAAACACCATATATTTT. Full variable domain (remainder filled in from reference TRBV28 and TRBJ1-3): DVKVTQSSRYLVKRTGEKVFLECVQDMDHENMFWYRQDPGLGLRLIYFSYDVKMKEKGDIPEGYSVSREKKERFSLILESASTNQTSMYLCASEGNTIYFGEGSWLTVV.

This clone was counted once. The chain carries TRBV10-2 and TRBJ2-4; a weak D match, TRBD1 (6 bases). Germline V gene data show CDR1 as WSHSY and CDR2 as SAAADI. The CDR3 totals 15 residues. Trimming cost V 1 base and J 2 bases, with 9 bases left between them. The CDR3 DNA is TGCGCCAGCAGTGAGTGGGGGCCGCCCAAAAACATTCAGTACTTC. It is translated as CASSEWGPPKNIQYF.

The chain combines TRBV9 with TRBJ2-1; 8 bases match TRBD2. Trimming at V came to 4 bases and at J to 7 bases, leaving 13 bases not matched to a gene. The CDR3 sequence is 16 residues long. From germline, CDR1 is SGDLS and CDR2 YYNGEE. The CDR3 reads CASSPPGLAGGNEQFF. In nucleotides, the CDR3 is TGTGCCAGCAGCCCCCCTGGGCTAGCGGGCGGGAATGAGCAGTTCTTC.

The CDR3 DNA is TGCGCCAGCAGCCGACAGGAGAATCCATACACATATTCACCCCTCCACTTT. It specifies CASSRQENPYTYSPLHF. The chain is built from TRBV4-1 and TRBJ1-6; tentative D call: TRBD1 (6 bases). The CDR3 is 17 residues long. V was shortened by 4 bases and J by 8 bases, with 21 bases between the two germline ends. Germline CDR1 is MGHRA and CDR2 is YSYEKL.

The chain joins TRBV9 to TRBJ2-1; weak D call: TRBD2 (6 bases). Trimming took off 3 bases at V and 4 bases at J, with 17 bases between the two ends. The CDR3 spans 16 residues. Germline lookup yields CDR1 SGDLS and CDR2 YYNGEE. The CDR3 sequence: CASSAGRGRQYNEQFF. Written as DNA, the CDR3 is TGTGCCAGCAGCGCAGGGCGGGGACGGCAATACAATGAGCAGTTCTTC.

In its sample, this clone was seen a few times. The rearrangement links TRBV28 to TRBJ2-7; D is possibly TRBD2 (7 bases). Trimming removed 6 bases from V and 1 base from J, with 16 bases in between. Germline CDR1 reads MDHEN; CDR2 reads SYDVKM. The CDR3 contains 15 residues. CDR3 sequence (DNA): TGTGCCAGCAGCCAAAGGGGGGGCGCTTCCTACGAGCAGTACTTC. It codes for CASSQRGGASYEQYF. Full variable domain (outside the CDR3, taken from reference TRBV28 and TRBJ2-7): DVKVTQSSRYLVKRTGEKVFLECVQDMDHENMFWYRQDPGLGLRLIYFSYDVKMKEKGDIPEGYSVSREKKERFSLILESASTNQTSMYLCASSQRGGASYEQYFGPGTRLTVT.

This clone was found a few times. The chain links TRBV15 to TRBJ2-7; 7 nucleotides agree with TRBD2. Losses at the gene ends were 0 bases for V and 7 bases for J; bases not matched to a gene: 12. CDR3 size: 16 residues. Germline CDR1 and CDR2: LNHNV and YYDKDF (reference sequence). CDR3 nucleotides: TGTGCCACCAGCAGAGATTGGGGACTTGCGGGAGTTGAGCAGTACTTC. Amino acids: CATSRDWGLAGVEQYF.

This clone has only one observation. The chain couples TRBV4-1 to TRBJ2-7; 14 bases are shared with TRBD2. The germline gives CDR1 MGHRA, CDR2 YSYEKL. The CDR3 contains 17 residues. V was clipped by 1 base and J by 0 bases; unmatched bases: 2. The CDR3 DNA is TGCGCCAGCAGCCAAGGGGGGACTAGCGGGAGCTCCTACGAGCAGTACTTC. Translating gives CASSQGGTSGSSYEQYF.